This T cell receptor beta chain is from a study of TIL therapy for anti-PD-1-resistant metastatic lung cancer. Time point noted: pre-treatment sample, taken before nivolumab and TIL therapy. The libraries were made with immunoSEQ v3. The repertoire was sequenced with immunoSEQ multiplex PCR; TCRdb's copy has only in-frame clones and lacks some. Of around 30,000 clones listed, about 70% are singletons. The ends lost 1 base at V and 5 bases at J; junction bases unmatched: 4. The CDR3 is 15 residues long. CDR1 is SGHTS, CDR2 YDEGEE, per germline. This clonotype originated in a woman between 30 and 80 years old with non-small cell lung cancer. Sequenced material: blood, taken at baseline. The J gene is TRBJ1-5, the V gene TRBV5-8, with 9 bases aligning to TRBD1. CDR3 loop: CASSLLTGGHQPQHF. The CDR3 coding sequence is TGTGCCAGCAGCTTGTTGACAGGGGGGCATCAGCCCCAGCATTTT.